This TCR beta chain stems from a study of blood T cell repertoires in COVID-19. At the level of the study: From the United States, Italy and Spain came samples of acute and convalescent COVID-19.

TCRdb keeps only in-frame clones here, not all; method: immunoSEQ multiplex PCR. The sample contains some 220,000 clones, more than 80% of which appear only once. Clinical history as reported by participants underpinned cohort assignment. This receptor was obtained from a woman between 18 and 29 years old in a cohort exposed to, infected with or recovered from COVID-19 (not recorded which). Sequencing was performed on PBMCs or T cells enriched from blood (not recorded which).

This chain's CDR3 is CASSQDLYNEQFF. The DNA of the CDR3 is TGTGCCAGCAGCCAAGATCTTTACAATGAGCAGTTCTTC. The chain employs TRBV4-2 and TRBJ2-1; D remains ambiguous. Germline CDR1 and CDR2: LGHNA and YNFKEQ. V was clipped by 0 bases and J by 4 bases, with 4 bases between them. This CDR3 has 13 amino acids.